This TCR beta chain was identified in a study of early T cells in non-severe SARS-CoV-2 infection. TCRdb called the 5' RACE reads again in MiXCR, with one record for every CDR3 protein. The sample has about 110,000 distinct CDR3 sequences; about an eighth are singletons. This clonotype was picked up a small number of times. This CDR3 comprises 14 residues. J lost 5 bases, V lost 1 base, and 3 bases had no gene match. Germline-derived CDR1 and CDR2 are SGHTA and FQGNSA. Sequencing used whole blood. The sequence came from an adult who was a healthcare worker with PCR-confirmed SARS-CoV-2 infection or an uninfected control (not recorded which). This chain links TRBV7-2 with TRBJ2-5; TRBD2 matches 8 bases. CDR3 residues: CASSLVSGDETQYF. For the CDR3, the DNA is TGTGCCAGCAGCTTAGTTAGCGGGGATGAGACCCAGTACTTC.